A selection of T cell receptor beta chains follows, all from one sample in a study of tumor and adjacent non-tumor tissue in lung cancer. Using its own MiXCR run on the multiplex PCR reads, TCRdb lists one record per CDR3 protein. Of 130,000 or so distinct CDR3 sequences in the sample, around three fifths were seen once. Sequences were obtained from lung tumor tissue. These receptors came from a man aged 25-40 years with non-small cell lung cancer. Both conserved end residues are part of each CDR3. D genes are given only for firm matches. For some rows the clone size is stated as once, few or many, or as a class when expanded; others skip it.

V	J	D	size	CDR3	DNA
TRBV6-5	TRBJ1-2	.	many	CASRQNTNYGYTF	TGTGCCAGCAGACAGAATACTAACTATGGCTACACCTTC
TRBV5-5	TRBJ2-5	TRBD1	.	CASSSTGGLRETRYF	TGTGCCAGCAGCTCCACAGGGGGCTTGCGGGAGACCCGGTACTTC
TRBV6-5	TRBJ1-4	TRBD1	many	CASSSGGRSNEKLFF	TGTGCCAGCAGTTCAGGGGGTCGGTCTAATGAAAAACTGTTTTTT
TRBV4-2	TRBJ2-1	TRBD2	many	CASSHLGGTSGLNEQFF	TGTGCCAGCAGCCACTTAGGTGGGACTAGCGGTTTGAATGAGCAGTTCTTC
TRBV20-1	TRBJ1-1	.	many	CSATETPITEAFF	TGCAGTGCTACTGAGACACCGATCACTGAAGCTTTCTTT
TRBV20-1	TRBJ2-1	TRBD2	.	CNADSGGAYNEQFF	TGCAATGCAGATAGCGGGGGGGCATACAATGAGCAGTTCTTC
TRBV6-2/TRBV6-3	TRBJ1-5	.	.	CASAPQLKVSKQPQHF	TGTGCCAGCGCCCCTCAACTGAAGGTAAGCAAACAGCCCCAGCATTTT
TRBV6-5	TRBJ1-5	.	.	CASRGLFSNQPHHF	TGTGCTAGCAGGGGACTTTTTAGCAATCAGCCCCATCATTTT
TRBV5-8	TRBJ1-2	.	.	CASSLVVAICGYTF	TGTGCCAGTAGCTTGGTCGTCGCTATCTGTGGCTACACCTTC
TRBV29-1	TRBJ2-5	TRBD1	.	CSVSGQGEIGETQYF	TGCAGCGTGAGCGGACAGGGGGAAATTGGAGAGACCCAGTATTTC
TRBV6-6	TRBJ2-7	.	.	CTSSWQQGYEQYF	TGTACCAGCAGTTGGCAACAGGGCTACGAGCAGTACTTC
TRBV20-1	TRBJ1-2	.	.	CNAPLLGGDYGYTF	TGCAATGCTCCTCTATTGGGAGGCGACTATGGCTACACCTTC
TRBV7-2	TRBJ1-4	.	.	CASSLRSEKLFF	TGTGCCAGCAGCTTAAGAAGTGAAAAACTGTTTTTT
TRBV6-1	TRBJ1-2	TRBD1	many	CASSRDSNYGYTF	TGTGCCAGCAGTAGGGACAGCAACTATGGCTACACCTTC
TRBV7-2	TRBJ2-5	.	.	CASSLGRSIETQYF	TGTGCCAGCAGCTTAGGGCGGAGTATAGAGACCCAGTACTTC
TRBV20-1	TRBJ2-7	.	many	CSARDHGSSSGEQYF	TGCAGTGCTAGAGATCACGGGAGTAGTTCTGGGGAGCAGTACTTC
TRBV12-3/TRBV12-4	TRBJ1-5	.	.	CASSPTGSQSQHF	TGTGCCAGCAGTCCAACAGGGTCTCAGTCCCAGCATTTT
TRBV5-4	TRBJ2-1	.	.	CASSLCGSEQFF	TGTGCCAGCAGCTTGTGTGGGAGTGAGCAGTTCTTC
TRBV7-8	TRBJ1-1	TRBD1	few	CACSFRQGGTFF	TGTGCCTGCAGCTTTAGACAGGGCGGAACTTTCTTT
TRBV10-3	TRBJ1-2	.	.	CAISADWNYGYTF	TGTGCCATCAGTGCCGACTGGAACTATGGCTACACCTTC
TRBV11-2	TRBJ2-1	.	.	CASTQGGKQFF	TGTGCCAGCACCCAAGGGGGGAAGCAGTTCTTC
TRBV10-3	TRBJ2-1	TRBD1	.	CAISESGTGSNEQFF	TGTGCCATCAGTGAGTCGGGGACAGGAAGTAATGAGCAGTTCTTC
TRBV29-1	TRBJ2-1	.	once	CSGINRVQNGQFF	TGCAGCGGCATTAACAGGGTCCAAAATGGGCAGTTCTTC
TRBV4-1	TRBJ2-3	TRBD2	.	CASSQRAGGLRDTQYF	TGCGCCAGCAGCCAGAGGGCGGGGGGCCTAAGAGATACGCAGTATTTT
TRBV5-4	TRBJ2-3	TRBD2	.	CASSPGLAGVWDTQYF	TGTGCCAGCAGCCCAGGACTAGCGGGGGTCTGGGATACGCAGTATTTT
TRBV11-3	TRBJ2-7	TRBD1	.	CARRGTGFEQYF	TGTGCCAGGAGGGGGACAGGGTTCGAGCAGTACTTC
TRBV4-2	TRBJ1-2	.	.	CASSQARVYYGYAF	TGTGCCAGCAGCCAAGCGAGAGTTTACTATGGCTACGCCTTC
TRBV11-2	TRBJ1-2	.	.	CASSLSNRQGPTPAYGYTF	TGTGCCAGCAGCTTAAGTAATCGGCAGGGACCTACACCGGCCTATGGCTACACCTTC
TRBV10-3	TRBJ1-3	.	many	CAISIQGGGNTIYF	TGTGCCATCAGTATACAGGGAGGCGGAAACACCATATATTTT
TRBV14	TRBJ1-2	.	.	CASSHRAANYGYTF	TGTGCCAGCAGCCATAGGGCAGCTAACTATGGCTACACCTTC
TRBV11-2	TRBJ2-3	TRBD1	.	CASSLLDRGTDTQYF	TGTGCCAGCAGCTTACTTGACAGGGGCACAGATACGCAGTATTTT
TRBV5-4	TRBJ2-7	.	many	CASSLEDEQYF	TGTGCCAGCAGCTTGGAGGACGAGCAGTACTTC
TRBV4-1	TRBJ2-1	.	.	CASSHPQGNGKFF	TGCGCCAGCAGCCACCCCCAGGGCAATGGGAAGTTCTTC
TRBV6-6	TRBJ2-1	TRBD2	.	CACHPTSGGANEQFF	TGTGCCTGCCACCCAACTAGCGGGGGGGCCAATGAGCAGTTCTTC
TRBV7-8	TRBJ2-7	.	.	CASCLEGYYSYVQYF	TGTGCCAGCTGCTTAGAGGGCTACTATTCCTACGTGCAGTACTTC
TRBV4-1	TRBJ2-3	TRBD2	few	CASSQGASGSWSADTQYF	TGCGCCAGCAGCCAAGGAGCTAGCGGGAGTTGGAGCGCAGATACGCAGTATTTT
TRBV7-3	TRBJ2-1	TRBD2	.	CVSSLTSGGSEQFF	TGTGTCAGCAGCTTAACGTCGGGGGGTAGTGAACAGTTCTTC
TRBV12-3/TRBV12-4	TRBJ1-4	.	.	CASGWDLYEKLFF	TGTGCCAGCGGCTGGGACCTGTATGAAAAACTGTTTTTT
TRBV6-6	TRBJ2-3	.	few	CASSSRTVITDTQYF	TGTGCCAGCAGTTCTCGGACAGTTATCACAGATACGCAGTATTTT
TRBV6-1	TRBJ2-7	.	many	CASSGQARSYEQYF	TGTGCCAGCAGTGGCCAGGCTCGGTCCTACGAGCAGTACTTC
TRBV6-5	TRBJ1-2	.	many	CASSYSPESIQDYGYTF	TGTGCCAGCAGTTACTCGCCCGAGTCTATTCAGGACTATGGCTACACCTTC